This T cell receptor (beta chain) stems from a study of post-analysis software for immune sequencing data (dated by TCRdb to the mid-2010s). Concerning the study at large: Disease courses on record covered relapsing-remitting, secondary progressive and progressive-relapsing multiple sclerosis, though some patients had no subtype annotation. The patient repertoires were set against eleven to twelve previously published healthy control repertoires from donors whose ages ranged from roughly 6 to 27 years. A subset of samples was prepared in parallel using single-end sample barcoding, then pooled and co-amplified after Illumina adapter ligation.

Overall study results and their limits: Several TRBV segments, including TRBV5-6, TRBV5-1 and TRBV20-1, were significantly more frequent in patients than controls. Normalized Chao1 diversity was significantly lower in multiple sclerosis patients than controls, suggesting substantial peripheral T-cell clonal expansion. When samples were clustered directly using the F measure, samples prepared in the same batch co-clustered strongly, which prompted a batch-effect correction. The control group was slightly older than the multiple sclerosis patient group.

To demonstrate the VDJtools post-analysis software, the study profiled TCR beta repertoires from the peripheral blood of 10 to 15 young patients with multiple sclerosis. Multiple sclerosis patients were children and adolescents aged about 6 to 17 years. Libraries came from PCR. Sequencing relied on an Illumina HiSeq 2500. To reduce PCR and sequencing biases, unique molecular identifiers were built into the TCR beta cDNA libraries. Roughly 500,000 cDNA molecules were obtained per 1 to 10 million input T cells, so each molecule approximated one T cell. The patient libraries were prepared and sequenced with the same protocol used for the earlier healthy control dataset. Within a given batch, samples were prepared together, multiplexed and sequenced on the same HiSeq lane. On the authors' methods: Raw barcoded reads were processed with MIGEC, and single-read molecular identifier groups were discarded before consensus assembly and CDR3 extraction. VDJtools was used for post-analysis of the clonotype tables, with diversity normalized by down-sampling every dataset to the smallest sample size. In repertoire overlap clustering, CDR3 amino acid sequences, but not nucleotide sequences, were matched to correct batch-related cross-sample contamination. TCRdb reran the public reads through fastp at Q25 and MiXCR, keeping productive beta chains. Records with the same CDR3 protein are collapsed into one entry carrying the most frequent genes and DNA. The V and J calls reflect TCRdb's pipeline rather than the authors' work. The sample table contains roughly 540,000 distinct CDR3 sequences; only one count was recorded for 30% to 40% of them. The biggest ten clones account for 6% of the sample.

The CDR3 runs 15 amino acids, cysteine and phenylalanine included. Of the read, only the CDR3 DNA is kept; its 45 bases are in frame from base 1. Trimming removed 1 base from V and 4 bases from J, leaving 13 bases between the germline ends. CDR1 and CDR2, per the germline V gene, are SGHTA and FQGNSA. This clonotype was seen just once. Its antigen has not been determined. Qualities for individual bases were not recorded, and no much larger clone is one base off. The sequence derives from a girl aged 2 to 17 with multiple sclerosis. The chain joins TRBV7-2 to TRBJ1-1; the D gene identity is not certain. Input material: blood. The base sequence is TGTGCCAGCAGCTTAGTCGTAGCCCGGGGCACTGAAGCTTTCTTT. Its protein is CASSLVVARGTEAFF.